One sample yielded the 14 T cell receptor beta chains listed below, sequenced in a study of blood T cell repertoires in COVID-19. Some clones are missing from TCRdb's copy, which holds only in-frame ones; the method was immunoSEQ multiplex PCR. The sample shows hundreds of thousands of clones, roughly 90% of them seen only once. The sample was PBMCs or T cells enriched from blood (not recorded which). Receptors were obtained from a young woman who had recovered from COVID-19.

The rearrangement joins TRBV9 to TRBJ1-2, with 9 nucleotides matching TRBD1. The CDR3 sequence is 14 residues long. CDR1 and CDR2 (germline): SGDLS, YYNGEE. J was trimmed by 7 bases and V by 2 bases; bases with no gene match: 6. CDR3 DNA sequence: TGTGCCAGCAGCGTCCAGACAGGGGGAGGTGGCTACACCTTC. Its protein is CASSVQTGGGGYTF.

The chain employs TRBV29-1 and TRBJ2-1; unclear D gene. Germline V lookup: CDR1 SQVTM, CDR2 ANQGSEA. The CDR3 sequence is 14 residues long. Trimming removed 7 bases at V and 5 bases at J, with 18 bases between. CDR3 DNA sequence: TGCAGCGACGGTCTTAGCAATACCGACAATGAGCAGTTCTTC. Protein product: CSDGLSNTDNEQFF.

This clone was found once. The chain recombines TRBV28 with TRBJ1-1; 10 nucleotides align to TRBD1. The J segment lost 7 bases and the V segment lost 5 bases, leaving 13 bases of the junction unmatched. The CDR3 contains 16 residues. Germline CDR1 and CDR2: MDHEN and SYDVKM. CDR3 region: CASSIGDRGVGLEAFF. The CDR3 DNA follows: TGTGCCAGCAGTATCGGGGACAGGGGAGTGGGACTTGAAGCTTTCTTT.

This sequence joins TRBV27 and TRBJ2-1; 10 positions agree with TRBD2. Germline V lookup: CDR1 MNHEY, CDR2 SMNVEV (reference sequence). The length of the CDR3 is 14 residues. V gave up 8 bases and J gave up 10 bases; unmatched junction bases: 11. DNA for the CDR3: TGTGCCAGCGCGATTAGCGGGGGGTTTAGGGAGCAGTTCTTC. Translated, it gives CASAISGGFREQFF.

V gene TRBV28 combines with J gene TRBJ1-2; tentative D call: TRBD1 (6 bases). The V end lost 5 bases, the J end lost 0 bases, and 10 bases lay between the germline ends. Germline V gene lookup returns CDR1 MDHEN and CDR2 SYDVKM. This CDR3 is 14 amino acids long. The CDR3 coding sequence is TGTGCCAGCAGTCCGGGACACTCTAACTATGGCTACACCTTC. The encoded protein is CASSPGHSNYGYTF.

The chain carries TRBV11-3 and TRBJ1-6; 9 bases map to TRBD1. Germline CDR1 reads SGHNT; CDR2 reads YENEEA. This CDR3 spans 16 amino acids. Trimming at V came to 4 bases and at J to 10 bases, leaving 11 bases not matched to a gene. The CDR3 coding sequence is TGTGCCAGCAGCTGGGATGGACAGGGGTTGAGGTCACCCCTCCACTTT. Translated: CASSWDGQGLRSPLHF.

The V and J genes are TRBV5-5 and TRBJ1-6; 10 nucleotides align to TRBD1. CDR3 size: 20 residues. V lost 4 bases and J lost 6; bases outside the gene matches: 19. Germline values: CDR1 SGHKS, CDR2 YYEKEE (reference sequence). CDR3 nucleotide sequence: TGTGCCAGCAGCCGATACGCGGGACAGGGGACGCCCCAGGGTAATTCACCCCTCCACTTT. Its protein is CASSRYAGQGTPQGNSPLHF.

The genes are TRBV10-3 and TRBJ1-2; D may be TRBD1 (5 bases). Trimming took 3 bases from V and 4 from J, leaving 12 bases between them. The CDR3 has 14 amino acids. Germline-derived CDR1 and CDR2 are ENHRY and SYGVKD. The DNA for the CDR3 is TGTGCCATCAGTGAAAAGGGGTCTAGCTATGGCTACACCTTC. Amino acid sequence: CAISEKGSSYGYTF.

This clone was seen a single time. The J gene is TRBJ1-5, the V gene TRBV21-1. TRBV21-1 is a recognized pseudogene. The CDR3 runs to 18 residues. CDR3 nucleotides: TGTGCCAGCAGCCAAAGGGGAGGCAGAACCCATAGCAATCAGCCCCAGCATTTT. This gives the protein CASSQRGGRTHSNQPQHF.

This clone occurred a few times. V gene TRBV3-1 (or the pseudogene TRBV3-2) combines with J gene TRBJ1-1; a possible D gene is TRBD1 (6 bases). CDR1 LGHDT and CDR2 YNNKEL come from the germline V gene (reference sequence). This CDR3 is 11 amino acids long. V was shortened by 3 bases and J by 11 bases, with 10 bases between the two germline ends. The CDR3 sequence is CASSQGASAFF. CDR3 DNA: TGTGCCAGCAGCCAGGGGGCCTCGGCTTTCTTT.

DNA for the CDR3: TGTGCCAGCAGCGTAGGGGGGACTACCCTCACCGGGGAGCTGTTTTTT. As protein: CASSVGGTTLTGELFF. The rearrangement joins TRBV9 to TRBJ2-2; 7 bases match TRBD2. Germline loops: CDR1 SGDLS, CDR2 YYNGEE. CDR3 length: 16 amino acids. The J segment lost 4 bases and the V segment lost 0 bases, leaving 6 bases of the junction unmatched.

This clone was observed a single time. This chain links TRBV5-1 with TRBJ1-4; TRBD1 is a possible D gene (5 bases). This CDR3 has 15 amino acids. Per germline, CDR1 SGHRS and CDR2 YFSETQ. The ends were cut back, 3 bases at V and 3 bases at J, with 12 bases in the middle. For the CDR3, the DNA is TGCGCCAGCAGCTCGGGCGGGGCGGCTAATGAAAAACTGTTTTTT. Its protein is CASSSGGAANEKLFF.

The chain combines TRBV7-5 with TRBJ2-1; the tabulated D call, TRBD1, remains unverified against the DNA. TRBV7-5 is annotated as a pseudogene. The length of the CDR3 is 15 residues. The CDR3 protein is CARSPGVCSYNEQFF. In DNA form, the CDR3 reads TGTGCCAGAAGCCCAGGGGTCTGCTCCTACAATGAGCAGTTCTTC.

V and J are TRBV13 and TRBJ2-1; a weak D match, TRBD1 (6 bases). The CDR3 is 17 residues long. Germline V lookup: CDR1 PRHDT, CDR2 FYEKMQ (reference sequence). V gave up 4 bases and J gave up 7 bases, with 23 bases separating them. The CDR3 reads CASSSRAGVPNINEQFF. The CDR3 nucleotides read TGTGCCAGCAGCTCAAGAGCAGGGGTGCCGAACATAAATGAGCAGTTCTTC.